This TCR beta chain appears in the sequencing data of a study of technical replicates of blood from a few donors. Here immunoSEQ multiplex PCR was the method, and the copy in TCRdb shows in-frame clones only, minus some. The repertoire holds more than 75,000 clones, with about 94% as singletons. Deletions cut 3 bases from V and 5 bases from J, with 7 bases between. The CDR3 totals 12 residues. Per the germline V gene, CDR1 is KGHSH and CDR2 is LQKENI. The clonotype was recovered from a human donor in good health. The sample was T cells isolated from PBMCs. The chain couples TRBV18 to TRBJ1-1; no definite D call. The CDR3 sequence is CASSPRETEAFF. CDR3 sequence (DNA): TGTGCCAGCTCACCGCGGGAAACTGAAGCTTTCTTT.